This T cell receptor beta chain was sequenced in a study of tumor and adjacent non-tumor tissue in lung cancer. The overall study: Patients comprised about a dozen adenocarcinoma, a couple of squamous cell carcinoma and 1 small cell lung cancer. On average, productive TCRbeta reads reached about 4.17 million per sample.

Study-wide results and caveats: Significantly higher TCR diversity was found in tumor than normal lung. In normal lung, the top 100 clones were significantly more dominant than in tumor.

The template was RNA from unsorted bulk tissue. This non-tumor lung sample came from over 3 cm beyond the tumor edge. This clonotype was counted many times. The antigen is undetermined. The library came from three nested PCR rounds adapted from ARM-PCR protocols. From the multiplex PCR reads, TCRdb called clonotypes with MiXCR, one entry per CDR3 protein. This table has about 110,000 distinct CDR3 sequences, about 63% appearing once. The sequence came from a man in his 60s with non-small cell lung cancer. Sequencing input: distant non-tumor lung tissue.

CDR3 in amino acids: CASSSSDNTHGYTF. CDR3 DNA sequence: TGTGCCAGCAGTTCCTCAGACAATACTCATGGCTACACCTTC. The chain employs TRBV28 and TRBJ1-2, with D unresolved. V lost 4 bases and J 6 bases, leaving 15 bases between the germline ends. The CDR3 consists of 14 residues. The germline V gene has CDR1 MDHEN and CDR2 SYDVKM.